The 25 T cell receptor beta chains listed next were all sequenced from one sample in a study of blood T cell repertoires in COVID-19. Sequenced by immunoSEQ multiplex PCR; TCRdb stores in-frame clones only, minus some. This sample has tens of thousands of clones, with approximately 86% found just once. Sequencing used peripheral blood. The source is a man aged 65 to 85 with acute or convalescent COVID-19.

The V call is TRBV10-3, the J call TRBJ1-3; 7 bases agree with TRBD1. Trimming removed 8 bases from V and 3 bases from J; junction bases left unmatched: 4. The CDR3 is made up of 13 amino acids. The germline V gene has CDR1 ENHRY and CDR2 SYGVKD. The chain's CDR3 is CAIFRDSGNTIYF. CDR3 bases: TGTGCCATCTTTCGGGACAGTGGAAACACCATATATTTT.

The chain uses TRBV5-1 and TRBJ1-2; D possibly corresponds to TRBD1 (5 bases). The V end was cut by 2 bases, the J end by 8 bases, with 16 bases between. This CDR3 has 14 residues. Germline V gives CDR1 SGHRS, CDR2 YFSETQ. The CDR3 is CASSLQAGRMGYTF. In nucleotides, the CDR3 is TGCGCCAGCAGCTTACAGGCCGGGCGCATGGGCTACACCTTC. Full variable domain (remainder filled in from reference TRBV5-1 and TRBJ1-2): KAGVTQTPRYLIKTRGQQVTLSCSPISGHRSVSWYQQTPGQGLQFLFEYFSETQRNKGNFPGRFSGRQFSNSRSEMNVSTLELGDSALYLCASSLQAGRMGYTFGSGTRLTVV.

The chain links TRBV5-1 to TRBJ2-1, with 8 bases that match TRBD2. The junction had 11 bases not matched to a gene; V was cut back by 0 bases and J by 6 bases. Germline V gives CDR1 SGHRS, CDR2 YFSETQ. The CDR3 spans 17 residues. CDR3 residues: CASSLDRGGGIGNEQFF. CDR3 nucleotides: TGCGCCAGCAGCTTGGATCGGGGGGGCGGAATAGGCAATGAGCAGTTCTTC.

The J gene is TRBJ2-2, the V gene TRBV5-1; the match to TRBD2 covers 12 bases. CDR1 SGHRS and CDR2 YFSETQ come from the germline V gene. V was clipped by 4 bases and J by 2 bases; unmatched bases: 3. This CDR3 is built from 16 residues. The DNA of the CDR3 is TGCGCCAGCAGCCCAGGACTAGCGGGAAACACCGGGGAGCTGTTTTTT. This translates into CASSPGLAGNTGELFF.

Regarding this clone: One end of the junction varies from germline; a read error may be responsible. This chain joins TRBV6-4 and TRBJ1-2, with no clear D. The CDR3 sequence is 11 residues long. CDR1 is MRHNA, CDR2 SNTAGT, per germline. The CDR3: CASSDSPERHF. The DNA for the CDR3 is TGTGCCAGCAGTGACTCGCCGGAGCGTCACTTC.

V gene TRBV7-8 combines with J gene TRBJ2-3; D not certain. The V end was cut by 1 base, the J end by 4 bases, with 9 bases between. The germline V gene has CDR1 SGHVS and CDR2 FQNEAQ. The CDR3 spans 14 residues. CDR3 DNA: TGTGCCAGCAGCTTAGTTCTGGGCGCAGATACGCAGTATTTT. Residues: CASSLVLGADTQYF.

The rearrangement joins TRBV19 to TRBJ1-4; D ambiguous. This CDR3 is 15 amino acids long. Trimming cost V 6 bases and J 4 bases, with 15 bases left between them. The germline V gene encodes CDR1 LNHDA and CDR2 SQIVND (reference sequence). In DNA form, the CDR3 reads TGTGCCAGTAGGTCGGTCATGCTCTATAATGAAAAACTGTTTTTT. Residues: CASRSVMLYNEKLFF.

This clone was seen only once. The chain combines TRBV7-9 with TRBJ2-5; a possible D gene is TRBD1 (6 bases). The CDR3 contains 16 residues. V dropped 5 bases and J dropped 0 bases, with 16 bases sitting between them. Germline loops: CDR1 SEHNR, CDR2 FQNEAQ (reference sequence). CDR3 coding DNA: TGTGCCAGCAGCCTGTCCGGGACAACGTACCAAGAGACCCAGTACTTC. Its translation: CASSLSGTTYQETQYF.

The chain recombines TRBV5-8 with TRBJ2-7; D may be TRBD2 (5 bases). Germline-derived CDR1 and CDR2 are SGHTS and YDEGEE. V lost 0 bases to trimming and J lost 2 bases, with 9 bases between them. The CDR3 covers 14 residues. The CDR3 protein is CASSLVETTYEQYF. CDR3 nucleotides: TGTGCCAGCAGCTTGGTGGAGACTACCTACGAGCAGTACTTC.

This chain connects TRBV7-9 to TRBJ2-2; 11 bases align to TRBD2. Germline V CDR1 and CDR2: SEHNR, FQNEAQ (reference sequence). This CDR3 region has 16 residues. The V gene end was trimmed by 5 bases and the J gene end by 1 base; junction bases not matched to a gene: 3. CDR3 residues: CASSPGLAGNTGELFF. The DNA for the CDR3 is TGTGCCAGCAGCCCCGGACTAGCGGGGAACACCGGGGAGCTGTTTTTT. The full variable domain, its missing parts supplied by reference TRBV7-9 and TRBJ2-2, is DTGVSQNPRHKITKRGQNVTFRCDPISEHNRLYWYRQTLGQGPEFLTYFQNEAQLEKSRLLSDRFSAERPKGSFSTLEIQRTEQGDSAMYLCASSPGLAGNTGELFFGEGSRLTVL.

The chain links TRBV11-2 to TRBJ2-7; 8 bases are shared with TRBD1. The CDR3 has 15 amino acids. CDR1 and CDR2 (germline): SGHAT, FQNNGV. The trim removed 3 bases at V and 5 bases at J, leaving 9 bases unmatched. The CDR3 loop is CASSFQTGEYDEQYF. The CDR3 DNA follows: TGTGCCAGCAGCTTTCAGACAGGGGAATATGACGAGCAGTACTTC.

This chain uses TRBV19 with TRBJ2-4, with a possible D match to TRBD2 (7 bases). The germline V gene has CDR1 LNHDA and CDR2 SQIVND (reference sequence). Trimming took off 3 bases at V and 2 bases at J, with 11 bases between the two ends. The CDR3 loop spans 15 amino acids. CDR3 DNA sequence: TGTGCCAGTAGTATGCCGGGGGGCCCCAAAAACATTCAGTACTTC. Its protein product is CASSMPGGPKNIQYF.

The sample holds a few counts of this clone. V usage is TRBV6-1 and J usage is TRBJ2-3; 11 bases align to TRBD2. Germline V CDR1 and CDR2: MNHNS, SASEGT. This CDR3 comprises 16 residues. V lost 1 base and J lost 6; bases outside the gene matches: 6. The DNA for the CDR3 is TGTGCCAGCAGTGAAGTTTCTAGCGGGGGGCGGGATACGCAGTATTTT. This gives the protein CASSEVSSGGRDTQYF.

In nucleotides, the CDR3 is TGTGCCAGCAGTTTCGGGTATAATTCACCCCTCCACTTT. Protein sequence: CASSFGYNSPLHF. The chain carries TRBV27 and TRBJ1-6; D remains unclear. Germline CDR1 MNHEY, CDR2 SMNVEV (reference sequence). The CDR3 extends over 13 amino acids. The V gene lost 3 bases and the J gene lost 4 bases, with 4 bases spanning the gap.

The V gene is TRBV24-1, the J gene TRBJ2-1; D possibly corresponds to TRBD1 (5 bases). CDR3 length: 13 amino acids. Germline V gene sequence: CDR1 KGHDR, CDR2 SFDVKD. Trimming left V 1 base short and J 9 bases short, with 9 bases between. As DNA, the CDR3 is TGTGCCACCAGTGATTTCGGCCAGGGTGAGCAGTTCTTC. Its translation: CATSDFGQGEQFF.

The table lists this clone with a few counts. V usage is TRBV19 and J usage is TRBJ2-2, with 7 bases lining up with TRBD2. Germline assignment: CDR1 LNHDA and CDR2 SQIVND (reference sequence). The trim removed 0 bases at V and 7 bases at J, leaving 5 bases unmatched. The CDR3 extends over 15 amino acids. CDR3 in DNA: TGTGCCAGTAGTATAGATTGGGGAGGGTACGGGGAGCTGTTTTTT. Its protein is CASSIDWGGYGELFF.

This chain links TRBV5-1 with TRBJ2-5; a possible D gene is TRBD1 (5 bases). The V end was cut by 4 bases, the J end by 3 bases, with 10 bases between. Germline V gene data show CDR1 as SGHRS and CDR2 as YFSETQ. There are 13 residues in the CDR3. The CDR3 DNA reads TGCGCCAGCAGCACAGGACCCGAAGAGACCCAGTACTTC. It codes for CASSTGPEETQYF.

The chain carries TRBV7-3 and TRBJ2-3, with TRBD2 as a possible D gene (5 bases). This CDR3 comprises 16 residues. Trimming cost V 2 bases and J 0 bases, with 12 bases left between them. The V gene's germline CDR1 is SGHTA and CDR2 FQGTGA. The CDR3 reads CASSLGVARSTDTQYF. The CDR3 nucleotides read TGTGCCAGCAGCTTAGGCGTAGCGCGGAGCACAGATACGCAGTATTTT.

The chain is built from TRBV5-4 and TRBJ2-1; D might be TRBD1 (7 bases). CDR1 SGHNT and CDR2 YYREEE come from the germline V gene (reference sequence). Trimming removed 2 bases from V and 1 base from J, with 13 bases in between. The CDR3 is 16 amino acids. The CDR3 here is CASSLGQDYSYNEQFF. The CDR3 nucleotides read TGTGCCAGCAGCTTAGGACAGGACTATTCCTACAATGAGCAGTTCTTC.

Note on this clone: Within the sample, other DNA sequences also encode this same CDR3. This rearrangement joins TRBV5-1 to TRBJ2-3; 7 bases match TRBD2. V dropped 4 bases and J dropped 2; count of bases not matched to a gene: 4. Germline CDR1 reads SGHRS; CDR2 reads YFSETQ. The CDR3 sequence is 14 residues long. The CDR3 sequence is CASSSGTVTDTQYF. The CDR3 DNA reads as TGCGCCAGCAGCAGCGGGACTGTCACAGATACGCAGTATTTT.

The rearrangement links TRBV29-1 to TRBJ2-7; TRBD1 matches at 9 bases. In germline, CDR1 is SQVTM, CDR2 ANQGSEA. J was trimmed by 6 bases and V by 7 bases; bases with no gene match: 7. The CDR3 sequence is 12 residues long. CDR3 amino acids: CSARRTGAEQYF. The CDR3 DNA reads as TGCAGCGCCCGTCGGACAGGGGCCGAGCAGTACTTC.

This sequence joins TRBV10-2 and TRBJ2-7; a possible D gene is TRBD1 (5 bases). The CDR3 length is 16 residues. Germline V gene data show CDR1 as WSHSY and CDR2 as SAAADI. V was trimmed by 3 bases and J by 2 bases, leaving 17 bases between them. CDR3 sequence: CASSEGTGPIPYEQYF. As DNA, the CDR3 is TGCGCCAGCAGTGAAGGAACAGGCCCCATCCCCTACGAGCAGTACTTC.

This sequence joins TRBV5-5 and TRBJ1-1; D might be TRBD1 (6 bases). The V gene's germline CDR1 is SGHKS and CDR2 YYEKEE (reference sequence). Trimming removed 4 bases from V and 0 bases from J, with 13 bases in between. The CDR3 runs to 15 residues. For the CDR3, the DNA is TGTGCCAGCAGCCTCACCGGGACACTGAACACTGAAGCTTTCTTT. It is translated as CASSLTGTLNTEAFF.

The chain carries TRBV5-5 and TRBJ2-5; 8 positions agree with TRBD1. Germline V gene data show CDR1 as SGHKS and CDR2 as YYEKEE (reference sequence). After removal of 0 bases from V and 5 bases from J, the junction contained 6 bases not matched to a gene. This CDR3 has 15 residues. In DNA form, the CDR3 reads TGTGCCAGCAGCTTGGAAACAGGGGGATGGGAGACCCAGTACTTC. This codes for CASSLETGGWETQYF.

This clone was picked up a small number of times. This chain connects TRBV3-1 (or the pseudogene TRBV3-2) to TRBJ1-5, with D possibly TRBD1 on 5 matching bases. CDR1 is LGHDT, CDR2 YNNKEL, per germline (reference sequence). This CDR3 has 14 amino acids. The germline V and J ends were trimmed by 3 bases and 7 bases, with 13 bases remaining between them. The DNA for the CDR3 is TGTGCCAGCAGCCAGGGGCTGGGGAAGCAGCCCCAGCATTTT. The encoded protein is CASSQGLGKQPQHF.